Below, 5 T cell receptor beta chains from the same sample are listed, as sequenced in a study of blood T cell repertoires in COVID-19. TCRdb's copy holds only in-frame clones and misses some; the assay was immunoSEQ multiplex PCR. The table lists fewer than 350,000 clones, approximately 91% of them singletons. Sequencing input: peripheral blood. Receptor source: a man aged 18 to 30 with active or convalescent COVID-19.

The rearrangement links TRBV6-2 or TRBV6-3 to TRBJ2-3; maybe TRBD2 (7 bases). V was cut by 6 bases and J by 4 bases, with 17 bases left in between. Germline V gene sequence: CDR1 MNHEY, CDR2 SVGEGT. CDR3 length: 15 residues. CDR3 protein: CASSLFGGPPDTQYF. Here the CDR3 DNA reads TGTGCCAGCAGCCTATTCGGGGGGCCCCCAGATACGCAGTATTTT.

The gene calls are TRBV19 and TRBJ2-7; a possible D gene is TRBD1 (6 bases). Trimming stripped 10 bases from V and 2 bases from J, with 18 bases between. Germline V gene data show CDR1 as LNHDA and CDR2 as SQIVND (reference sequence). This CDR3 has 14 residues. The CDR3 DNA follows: TGTGCCACCCGAAGGGACACTGCAACCTACGAGCAGTACTTC. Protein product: CATRRDTATYEQYF.

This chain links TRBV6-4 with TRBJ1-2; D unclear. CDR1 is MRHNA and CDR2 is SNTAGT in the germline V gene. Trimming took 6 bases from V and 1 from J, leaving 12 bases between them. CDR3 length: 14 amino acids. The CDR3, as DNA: TGTGCCAGCAGGAGTGCCGTCCTTAACTATGGCTACACCTTC. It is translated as CASRSAVLNYGYTF.

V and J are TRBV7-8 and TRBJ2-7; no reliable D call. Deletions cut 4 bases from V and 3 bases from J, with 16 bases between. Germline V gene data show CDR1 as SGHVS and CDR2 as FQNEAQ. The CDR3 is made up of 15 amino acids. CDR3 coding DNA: TGTGCCAGCAGCTACCCTAAGTCACAGCTCTACGAGCAGTACTTC. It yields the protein CASSYPKSQLYEQYF.

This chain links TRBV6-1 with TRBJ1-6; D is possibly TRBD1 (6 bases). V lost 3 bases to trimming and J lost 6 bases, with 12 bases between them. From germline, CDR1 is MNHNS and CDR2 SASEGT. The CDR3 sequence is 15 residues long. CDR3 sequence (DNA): TGTGCCAGCAGTGACAGGGGAACGCGTAATTCACCCCTCCACTTT. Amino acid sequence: CASSDRGTRNSPLHF.